The entry below gives a single T cell receptor (beta chain) sequence along with its context. Its antigen is unidentified. Pooling of second doses given at about 4 or about 12 weeks was done. The sample is drawn from a study of T cell responses to AZD1222 COVID-19 vaccine. The study's findings and limits: The donor group comprised mostly white British people and more females; the analysis possibly underestimated clonal diversity. Every sample of the repertoires postdated the peak T cell response.

TCRdb's table, derived via immunoSEQ multiplex PCR, lists solely in-frame clones and lacks some. In the table there are about 94,000 clones, around nine tenths of which are singletons. This CDR3 region has 12 residues. Germline CDR1 reads LNHDA; CDR2 reads SQIVND (reference sequence). V was clipped by 8 bases and J by 10 bases, with 17 bases between them. The sample consisted of peripheral blood, taken 28 days after the second AZD1222 dose. This chain uses TRBV19 with TRBJ1-1; D gene uncertain. The receptor was derived from an adult who received the AZD1222 COVID-19 vaccine. The CDR3 coding sequence is TGTGCCAGTGTGCAACCGGGGATCCGAGCTTTCTTT. This codes for CASVQPGIRAFF. Based on the CDR3 plus reference TRBV19 and TRBJ1-1, the full variable domain is DGGITQSPKYLFRKEGQNVTLSCEQNLNHDAMYWYRQDPGQGLRLIYYSQIVNDFQKGDIAEGYSVSREKKESFPLTVTSAQKNPTAFYLCASVQPGIRAFFGQGTRLTVV.